Given below is one T cell receptor (beta chain) in context. As yet, its antigen is unknown. The sample belongs to a study of CD8 T cell repertoires and HIV-1 epitope variants. Turning to the study itself: T cells were cultured for 9 to 10 days with cytokines added on days 3 and 7. An uncultured baseline aliquot held 1M T cells.

The V gene's germline CDR1 is MNHEY and CDR2 SMNVEV (reference sequence). V shed 7 bases and J 9 bases; nucleotides not matched to a gene: 11. The CDR3 is made up of 14 amino acids. Sequenced by immunoSEQ multiplex PCR; TCRdb stores in-frame clones only, minus some. The data show several thousand clones, with around two thirds seen just once and roughly 42% held by the top ten. The genes are TRBV27 and TRBJ2-1; TRBD2 agrees at 8 bases. Sample: cultured CD8+ T cells derived from PBMCs. The clonotype comes from a male donor with HIV. CDR3 sequence (DNA): TGTGCCAGCATTCGACCGGGACTAGGCCGTGAGCAGTTCTTC. It codes for CASIRPGLGREQFF.